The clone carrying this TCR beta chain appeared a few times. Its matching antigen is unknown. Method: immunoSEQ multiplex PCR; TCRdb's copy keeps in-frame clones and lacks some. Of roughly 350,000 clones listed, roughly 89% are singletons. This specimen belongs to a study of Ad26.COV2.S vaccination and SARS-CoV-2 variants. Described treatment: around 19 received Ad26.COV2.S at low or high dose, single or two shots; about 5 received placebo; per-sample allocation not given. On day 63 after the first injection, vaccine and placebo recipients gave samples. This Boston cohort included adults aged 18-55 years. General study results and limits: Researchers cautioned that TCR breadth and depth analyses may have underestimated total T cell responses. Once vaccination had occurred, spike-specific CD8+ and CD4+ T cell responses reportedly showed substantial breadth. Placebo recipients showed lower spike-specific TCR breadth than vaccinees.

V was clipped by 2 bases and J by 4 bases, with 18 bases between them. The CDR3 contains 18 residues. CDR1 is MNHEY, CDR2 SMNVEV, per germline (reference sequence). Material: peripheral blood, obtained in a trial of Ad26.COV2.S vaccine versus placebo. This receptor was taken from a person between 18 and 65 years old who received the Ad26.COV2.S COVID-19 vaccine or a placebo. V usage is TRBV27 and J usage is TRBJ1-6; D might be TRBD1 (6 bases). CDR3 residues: CASSLTRGRGQYNSPLHF. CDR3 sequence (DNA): TGTGCCAGCAGTTTAACCCGGGGGAGAGGACAGTATAATTCACCCCTCCACTTT.